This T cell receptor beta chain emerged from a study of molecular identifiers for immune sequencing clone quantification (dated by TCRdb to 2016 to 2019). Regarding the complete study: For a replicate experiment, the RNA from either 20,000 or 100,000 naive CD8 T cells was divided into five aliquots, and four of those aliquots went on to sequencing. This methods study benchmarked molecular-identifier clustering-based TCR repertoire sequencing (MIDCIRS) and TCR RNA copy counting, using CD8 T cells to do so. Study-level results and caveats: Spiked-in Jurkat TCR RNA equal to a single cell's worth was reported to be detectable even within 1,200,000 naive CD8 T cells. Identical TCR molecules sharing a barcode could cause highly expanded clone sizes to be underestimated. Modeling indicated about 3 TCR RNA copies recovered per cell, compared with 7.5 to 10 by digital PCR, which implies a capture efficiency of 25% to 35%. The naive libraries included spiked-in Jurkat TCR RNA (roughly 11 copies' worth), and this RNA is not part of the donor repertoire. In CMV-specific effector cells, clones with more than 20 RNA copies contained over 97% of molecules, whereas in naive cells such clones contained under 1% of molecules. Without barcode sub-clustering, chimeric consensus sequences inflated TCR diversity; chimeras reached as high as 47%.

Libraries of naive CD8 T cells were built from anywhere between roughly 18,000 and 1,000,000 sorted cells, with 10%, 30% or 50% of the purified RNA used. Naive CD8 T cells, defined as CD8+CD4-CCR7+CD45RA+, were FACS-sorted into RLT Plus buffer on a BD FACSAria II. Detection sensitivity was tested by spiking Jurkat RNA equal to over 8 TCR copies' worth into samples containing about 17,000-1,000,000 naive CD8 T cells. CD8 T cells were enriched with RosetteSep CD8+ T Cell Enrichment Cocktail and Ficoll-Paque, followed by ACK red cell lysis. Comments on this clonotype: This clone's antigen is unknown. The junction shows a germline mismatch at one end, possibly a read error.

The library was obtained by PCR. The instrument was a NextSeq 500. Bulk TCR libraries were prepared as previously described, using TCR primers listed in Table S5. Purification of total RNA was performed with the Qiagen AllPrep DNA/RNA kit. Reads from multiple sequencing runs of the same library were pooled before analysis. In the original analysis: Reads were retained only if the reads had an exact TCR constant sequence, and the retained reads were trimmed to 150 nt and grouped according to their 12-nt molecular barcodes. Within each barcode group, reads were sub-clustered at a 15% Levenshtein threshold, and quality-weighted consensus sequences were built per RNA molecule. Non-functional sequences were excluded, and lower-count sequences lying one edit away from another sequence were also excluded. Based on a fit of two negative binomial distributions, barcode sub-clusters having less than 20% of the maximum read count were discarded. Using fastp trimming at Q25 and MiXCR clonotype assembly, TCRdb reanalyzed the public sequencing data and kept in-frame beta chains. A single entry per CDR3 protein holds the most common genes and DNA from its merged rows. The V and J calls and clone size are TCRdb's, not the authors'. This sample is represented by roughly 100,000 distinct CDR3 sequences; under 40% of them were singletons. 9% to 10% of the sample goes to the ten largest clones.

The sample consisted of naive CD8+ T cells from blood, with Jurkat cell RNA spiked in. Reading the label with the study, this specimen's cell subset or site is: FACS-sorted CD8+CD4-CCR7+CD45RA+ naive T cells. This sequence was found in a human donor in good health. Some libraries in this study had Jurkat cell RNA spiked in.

The CDR3 reads as follows: CASSQGVLGSNEQFF. The nucleotide sequence is given as TGCGCCAGCAGTCAAGGGGTCCTGGGGAGCAATGAGCAGTTCTTC. Recombination linked TRBV4-1 to TRBJ2-1, with the D call perhaps TRBD1 or TRBD2, each one matching 5 bases. The germline V gene gives CDR1 as MGHRA and CDR2 as YSYEKL. Counted from cysteine to phenylalanine, this CDR3 has 15 amino acids. The entry retains the CDR3 DNA only, 45 bases that are in frame from base 1.